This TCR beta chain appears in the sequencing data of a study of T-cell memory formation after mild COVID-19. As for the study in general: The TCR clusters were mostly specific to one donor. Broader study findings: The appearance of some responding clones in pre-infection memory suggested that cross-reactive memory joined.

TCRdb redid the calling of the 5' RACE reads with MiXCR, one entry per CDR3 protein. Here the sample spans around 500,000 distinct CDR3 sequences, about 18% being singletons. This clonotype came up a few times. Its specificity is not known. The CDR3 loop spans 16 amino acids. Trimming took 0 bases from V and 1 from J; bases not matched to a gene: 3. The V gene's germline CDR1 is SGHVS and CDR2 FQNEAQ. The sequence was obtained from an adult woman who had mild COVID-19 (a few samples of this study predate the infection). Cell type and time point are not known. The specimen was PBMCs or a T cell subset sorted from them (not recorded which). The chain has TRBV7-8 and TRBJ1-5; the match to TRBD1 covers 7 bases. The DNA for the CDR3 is TGTGCCAGCAGCTTAGCCGGCAGGGGGAGCAATCAGCCCCAGCATTTT. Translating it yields CASSLAGRGSNQPQHF. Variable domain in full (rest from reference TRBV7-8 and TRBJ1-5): GAGVSQSPRYKVAKRGQDVALRCDPISGHVSLFWYQQALGQGPEFLTYFQNEAQLDKSGLPSDRFFAERPEGSVSTLKIQRTQQEDSAVYLCASSLAGRGSNQPQHFGDGTRLSIL.